One T cell receptor (beta chain) is described in this entry. This sample stems from a study of T cell changes during pregnancy in multiple sclerosis. Data came from immunoSEQ multiplex PCR; TCRdb stores just in-frame clones and leaves some out. Seen here are tens of thousands of clones, 70% to 90% observed once, and the top ten hold around 1%. The CDR3 runs 16 residues. V lost 6 bases to trimming and J lost 1 base, with 15 bases between them. From germline, CDR1 is MDHEN and CDR2 SYDVKM. Source: CD4+ T cells from peripheral blood mononuclear cells, taken after pregnancy. The rearrangement joins TRBV28 to TRBJ2-2; D possibly corresponds to TRBD1 (6 bases). The clonotype originates from a female donor with multiple sclerosis, enrolled in a pregnancy study. CDR3: CASSPPLTGNTGELFF. As DNA, the CDR3 is TGTGCCAGCAGCCCTCCCCTGACAGGGAACACCGGGGAGCTGTTTTTT.